This T cell receptor beta chain was observed in a study of regulatory T cells in long-lasting Graves disease. Time point noted: newly diagnosed GD, antithyroid drugs for less than 3 months. RNA isolated from PBMCs was used to make the TCR library. The CDR3 consists of 18 residues. V gave up 2 bases and J gave up 1 base, with 18 bases separating them. Germline V lookup: CDR1 GTSNPN, CDR2 SVGIG (reference sequence). iRepertoire HTBI primers and Arm-PCR of CDR3 regions built TCR beta libraries. TCRdb processed the multiplex PCR reads anew with MiXCR; each CDR3 protein has one entry. This table holds approximately 400,000 distinct CDR3 sequences, more than 13% found once. This clonotype was observed many times. The same data also went into a second study, on T cells in Graves' hyperthyroidism and ophthalmopathy.

The sample was peripheral blood mononuclear cells (PBMCs), taken at new diagnosis, from a patient treated with antithyroid drugs. The origin of this receptor is a woman in her 30s with Graves disease. The gene calls are TRBV30 and TRBJ2-6; D may be TRBD1 (5 bases). The CDR3 nucleotides are TGTGCCTGGAGTCGTAACAGGTTGACCTCTTCTGGGGCCAACGTCCTGACTTTC. Its translation: CAWSRNRLTSSGANVLTF.